One sample yielded the 3 T cell receptor beta chains listed below, sequenced in a study of CD4 T cell repertoires in COVID-19. The assay was immunoSEQ multiplex PCR, and TCRdb's table has in-frame clones only and misses some. The sample consists of some 80,000 clones, about four fifths of them appearing once. Specimen: CD4+ T cells from peripheral blood, collected after recovery from COVID-19. The receptors here all came from a human donor who had COVID-19.

V and J are TRBV3-1 (or the pseudogene TRBV3-2) and TRBJ2-3; 10 bases are shared with TRBD1. V gave up 1 base and J gave up 6 bases; unmatched junction bases: 7. Germline CDR1 LGHDT, CDR2 YNNKEL (reference sequence). The CDR3 consists of 16 residues. The DNA of the CDR3 is TGTGCCAGCAGCCAAGTACGGACAGGGGGTAGGGATACGCAGTATTTT. This encodes CASSQVRTGGRDTQYF.

The chain combines TRBV20-1 with TRBJ2-5; D is unresolved. The length of the CDR3 is 11 residues. Germline V gives CDR1 DFQATT, CDR2 SNEGSKA (reference sequence). Trimming stripped 6 bases from V and 9 bases from J, with 14 bases between. The CDR3 sequence is CSAPIYEAQYF. In DNA form, the CDR3 reads TGCAGTGCCCCCATTTATGAGGCCCAGTACTTC.

The V and J genes are TRBV2 and TRBJ2-2; D possibly uses TRBD1 or TRBD2 (5 bases each). Trimming left V 5 bases short and J 4 bases short, with 14 bases between. The CDR3 loop spans 15 amino acids. Per the germline V gene, CDR1 is SNHLY and CDR2 is FYNNEI. The CDR3 DNA follows: TGTGCCAGCAGTCCTTACACCGGGGCCACCGGGGAGCTGTTTTTT. Translation gives CASSPYTGATGELFF.